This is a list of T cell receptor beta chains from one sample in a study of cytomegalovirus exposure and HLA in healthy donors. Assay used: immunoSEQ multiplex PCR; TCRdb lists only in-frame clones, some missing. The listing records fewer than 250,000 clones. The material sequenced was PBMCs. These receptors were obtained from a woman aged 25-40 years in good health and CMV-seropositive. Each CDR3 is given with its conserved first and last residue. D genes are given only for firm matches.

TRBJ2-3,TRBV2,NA,TGTGCCAGCAGCCCCAGTACAGCTAGCACAGATACGCAGTATTTT,CASSPSTASTDTQYF
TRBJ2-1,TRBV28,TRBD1,TGTGCCAGCACGGACAGGAATGAGCAGTTCTTC,CASTDRNEQFF
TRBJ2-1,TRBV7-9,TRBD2,TGTGCCAGCAGAACATACTCACCGGGCGGGGGGAACGATGAGCAGTTCTTC,CASRTYSPGGGNDEQFF
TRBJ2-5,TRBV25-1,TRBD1,TGTGCCAGCAGCTTCACAGGGGTCGGAGGGACCCAGTACTTC,CASSFTGVGGTQYF
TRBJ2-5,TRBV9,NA,TGTGCCAGCAGCGTAGAGGGGGTCGGAGACCAGTACTTC,CASSVEGVGDQYF
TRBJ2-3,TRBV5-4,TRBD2,TGTGCCAGCAGCTGGGGACTAGCGGGAGGGCTGGGCACAGATACGCAGTATTTT,CASSWGLAGGLGTDTQYF
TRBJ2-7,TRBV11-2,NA,TGTGCCAGCGGGAGGACGGTGAGCTACGAGCAGTACTTC,CASGRTVSYEQYF
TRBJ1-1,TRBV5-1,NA,TGCGCCAGCAGCTTGGAGCCAGAGCGGTATACTGAAGCTTTCTTT,CASSLEPERYTEAFF
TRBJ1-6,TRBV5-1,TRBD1,TGCGCCAGCAGCTCAGGGGGCTCCTATAATTCACCCCTCCACTTT,CASSSGGSYNSPLHF
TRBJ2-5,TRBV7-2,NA,TGTGCCAGCAGCTTAGGATCGGTTGGAGAGACCCAGTACTTC,CASSLGSVGETQYF
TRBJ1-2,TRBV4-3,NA,TGCGCCAGCAGCCATCGGCCTATATTGACAGGAGGTGAAGGCTACACCTTC,CASSHRPILTGGEGYTF
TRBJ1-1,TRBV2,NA,TGTGCCAGCAAGGAATTGGAGGAAGCTTTCTTT,CASKELEEAFF
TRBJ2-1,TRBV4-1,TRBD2,TGCGCCAGCAGCCAAGGACTAGCGGGAGTCTTGAAGCAGTTCTTC,CASSQGLAGVLKQFF
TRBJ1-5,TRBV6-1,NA,TGTGCCAGCAGTGAAGCGTGGTCAGGGGCTAGCAATCAGCCCCAGCATTTT,CASSEAWSGASNQPQHF
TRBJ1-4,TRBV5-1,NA,TGCGCCAGCAGCTTCGACGGAGCTAATGAAAAACTGTTTTTT,CASSFDGANEKLFF
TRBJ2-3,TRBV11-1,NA,TGTGCCAGCAGCTCGGACTGGGATACGCAGTATTTT,CASSSDWDTQYF
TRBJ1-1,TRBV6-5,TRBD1,TGTGCCACGCGGGGACAGGGGGACACTGAAGCTTTCTTT,CATRGQGDTEAFF
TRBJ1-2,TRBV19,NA,TGTGCCAGTGTGGTACGTCAGCGGGCTGGCTACACCTTC,CASVVRQRAGYTF
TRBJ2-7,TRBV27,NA,TGTGCCAGCAGTGGATTTAGCGGTGCCTCCTACGAGCAGTACTTC,CASSGFSGASYEQYF
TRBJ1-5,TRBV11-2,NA,TGTGCCAGCAGCTTAGTTGGATCCTGGGACATATATAGCAATCAGCCCCAGCATTTT,CASSLVGSWDIYSNQPQHF
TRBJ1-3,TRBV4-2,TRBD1,TGTGCCAGCAGCCAAGGGACAGGGAATGGAAACACCATATATTTT,CASSQGTGNGNTIYF
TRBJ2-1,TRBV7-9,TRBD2,TGTGCCAGCAGCTTAGTAGCGGGAAAGCAGTTCTTC,CASSLVAGKQFF
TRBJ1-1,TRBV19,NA,TGTGCCAGTAGTTGGGGGGACACTGAAGCTTTCTTT,CASSWGDTEAFF
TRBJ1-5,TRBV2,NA,TGTGCCAGCAGAGACAGTGATCAGCCCCAGCATTTT,CASRDSDQPQHF
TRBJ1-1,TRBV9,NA,TGTGCCAGCAGCGGCGGGGGCGAAGCTTTCTTT,CASSGGGEAFF
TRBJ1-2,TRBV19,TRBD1,TGTGCCAGTAGTCCGGCGGGACAGAGCTATGGCTACACCTTC,CASSPAGQSYGYTF
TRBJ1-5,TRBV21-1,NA,TGTGCCAGCACCCAGGAGGAGGTCAAGCAGCCCCAGCATTTT,CASTQEEVKQPQHF
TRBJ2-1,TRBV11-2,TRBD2,TGTGCCAGCAGCTTAGATAGTTTAGCGGGAGCGCTCCGGACCTACAATGAGCAGTTCTTC,CASSLDSLAGALRTYNEQFF
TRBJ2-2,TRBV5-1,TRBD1,TGCGCCAGCAGCTTGAGGACCAGGGGGCCCGGGGAGCTGTTTTTT,CASSLRTRGPGELFF
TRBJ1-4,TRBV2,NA,TGTGCCAGCGGACAGACCCACGCAGCTAATGAAAAACTGTTTTTT,CASGQTHAANEKLFF
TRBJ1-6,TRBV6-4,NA,TGTGCCAGCAGTGACTCAGGGGTCGGTTCACCCCTCCACTTT,CASSDSGVGSPLHF
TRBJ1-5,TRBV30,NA,TGTGCCTGGAGTACAACGAATCAGCCCCAGCATTTT,CAWSTTNQPQHF
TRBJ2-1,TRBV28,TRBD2,TGTCTAGCTTCGGGAGGTCGCGACAATGAGCAGTTCTTC,CLASGGRDNEQFF
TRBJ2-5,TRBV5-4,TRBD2,TGTGCCAGCAGCTTGAATAGCGGGGGAGGCGAGACCCAGTACTTC,CASSLNSGGGETQYF
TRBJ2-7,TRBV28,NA,TGTGCCACCAACTCAGGGGAGAGGATATACGAGCAGTACTTC,CATNSGERIYEQYF
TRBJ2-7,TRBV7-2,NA,TGTGCCAGCAGCTTAGACAGTACCTACGAGCAGTACTTC,CASSLDSTYEQYF
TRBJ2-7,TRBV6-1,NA,TGTGCCACCGACAGCCCTTACTCCTACGAGCAGTACTTC,CATDSPYSYEQYF
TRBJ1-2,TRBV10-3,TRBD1,TGTGCCATCAGCAAGGGACAGGAGTTCAATTTAGGTGGCTACGCCTTC,CAISKGQEFNLGGYAF
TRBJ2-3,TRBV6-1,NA,TGTGCCAGCAGTCCAAGACAGGCTAGCACAGATACGCAGTATTTT,CASSPRQASTDTQYF
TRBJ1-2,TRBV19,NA,TGTGCCAGTAGAGGGAGGAAAACACCGACCGGGAGAAACTATGGCTACACCTTC,CASRGRKTPTGRNYGYTF
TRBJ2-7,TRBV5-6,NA,TGTGCCAGCAGCCGGAAGGGAGGCAACGAGCAGTACTTC,CASSRKGGNEQYF
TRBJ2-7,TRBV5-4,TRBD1,TGTGCCAGCAGCTTGGCTGGGACAGGGGACTACGAGCAGTACTTC,CASSLAGTGDYEQYF
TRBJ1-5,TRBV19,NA,TGTGCCAGTAGTATCATCGACGGGGACAATCAGCCCCAGCATTTT,CASSIIDGDNQPQHF
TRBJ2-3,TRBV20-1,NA,TGCAGTGCGGATCTAGTGCGTACGCAGTATTTT,CSADLVRTQYF
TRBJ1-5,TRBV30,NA,TGTGCCTGGAGTGTACTTGATAGCAATCAGCCCCAGCATTTT,CAWSVLDSNQPQHF